The rows below give T cell receptor beta chains drawn from one sample of a study of T cells expressing NK-cell markers. Following a re-call of the 5' RACE reads, TCRdb has one entry per CDR3 protein and lacks DNA. In all, the sample yields a few hundred thousand distinct CDR3 sequences. Sequencing was carried out using blood T cells: a sorted CD56 or NKG2C T cell subset, CD4+ or CD8+ T cells, or bulk PBMC T cells (not recorded which). These TCRs come from a young man in good health. Both conserved end residues are part of each CDR3.

v_gene: TRBV20-1
j_gene: TRBJ1-4
CDR3aa: CSAQSETGTGDATNEKLFF

v_gene: TRBV29-1
j_gene: TRBJ2-3
CDR3aa: CSVLRPLVMDTQYF

v_gene: TRBV20-1
j_gene: TRBJ1-2
CDR3aa: CSARDPGGANYGYTF

v_gene: TRBV24-1
j_gene: TRBJ2-1
CDR3aa: CATSLGLALGNEQFF

v_gene: TRBV4-3
j_gene: TRBJ2-3
CDR3aa: CASSQGTRGMADTQYF

v_gene: TRBV20-1
j_gene: TRBJ2-3
CDR3aa: CSAGAGPAADTQYF

v_gene: TRBV30
j_gene: TRBJ1-5
CDR3aa: CAWNVKNQPQHF

v_gene: TRBV5-1
j_gene: TRBJ2-3
CDR3aa: CASSLARQADTQYF

v_gene: TRBV19
j_gene: TRBJ1-5
CDR3aa: CASSPSPLFGNQPQHF

v_gene: TRBV20-1
j_gene: TRBJ2-1
CDR3aa: CSARLWGADNEQFF

v_gene: TRBV30
j_gene: TRBJ1-4
CDR3aa: CAWTSEALSTNEKLFF

v_gene: TRBV29-1
j_gene: TRBJ2-7
CDR3aa: CSATKDRGFSYEQYF

v_gene: TRBV20-1
j_gene: TRBJ2-5
CDR3aa: CSDAGTGGQETQYF

v_gene: TRBV20-1
j_gene: TRBJ2-5
CDR3aa: CSAPPVAGGPQETQYF

v_gene: TRBV11-2
j_gene: TRBJ2-2
CDR3aa: CASSSARGGELFF

v_gene: TRBV27
j_gene: TRBJ2-7
CDR3aa: CASSYGGVSYEQYF

v_gene: TRBV10-3
j_gene: TRBJ1-3
CDR3aa: CAIRQGASGNTIYF

v_gene: TRBV5-1
j_gene: TRBJ1-2
CDR3aa: CASSQGGADGYTF

v_gene: TRBV25-1
j_gene: TRBJ2-7
CDR3aa: CASEGLVYEQYF

v_gene: TRBV20-1
j_gene: TRBJ2-5
CDR3aa: CSARPSVPERETQYF

v_gene: TRBV24-1
j_gene: TRBJ2-6
CDR3aa: CATSDYRGAVSGANVLTF

v_gene: TRBV7-2
j_gene: TRBJ1-4
CDR3aa: CASSLKGATNEKLFF

v_gene: TRBV14
j_gene: TRBJ2-4
CDR3aa: CASSQVKFSDIQYF

v_gene: TRBV14
j_gene: TRBJ1-1
CDR3aa: CASSQDGGTANTEAFF

v_gene: TRBV11-2
j_gene: TRBJ2-4
CDR3aa: CASSLEGVTSGSSRAKNIQYF

v_gene: TRBV7-2
j_gene: TRBJ2-1
CDR3aa: CASSTGTGLSSYNEQFF

v_gene: TRBV24-1
j_gene: TRBJ2-2
CDR3aa: CATSGIAAGELFF

v_gene: TRBV6-5
j_gene: TRBJ2-3
CDR3aa: CASSSPASADTQYF

v_gene: TRBV5-1
j_gene: TRBJ2-7
CDR3aa: CASSFGQVWYF

v_gene: TRBV11-3
j_gene: TRBJ2-3
CDR3aa: CASSLEAGQGGSDTQYF

v_gene: TRBV19
j_gene: TRBJ2-5
CDR3aa: CASSILGGETQYF

v_gene: TRBV29-1
j_gene: TRBJ2-5
CDR3aa: CSVRELEETQYF

v_gene: TRBV5-1
j_gene: TRBJ2-4
CDR3aa: CASSWTGTRDIQYF

v_gene: TRBV4-3
j_gene: TRBJ2-2
CDR3aa: CASSLGAGTNTGELFF

v_gene: TRBV4-3
j_gene: TRBJ2-1
CDR3aa: CASSQDAGYNEQFF

v_gene: TRBV12-3/TRBV12-4
j_gene: TRBJ2-5
CDR3aa: CASSPRPSQETQYF

v_gene: TRBV6-5
j_gene: TRBJ2-3
CDR3aa: CASKLTSGLTDTQYF

v_gene: TRBV20-1
j_gene: TRBJ1-5
CDR3aa: CSARSPGASNQPQHF

v_gene: TRBV3-1
j_gene: TRBJ2-7
CDR3aa: CASSPLAALPYEQYF

v_gene: TRBV4-1
j_gene: TRBJ2-5
CDR3aa: CASSQNGERETQYF

v_gene: TRBV12-3/TRBV12-4
j_gene: TRBJ1-2
CDR3aa: CASSLAQQVSNYGYTF

v_gene: TRBV20-1
j_gene: TRBJ2-7
CDR3aa: CSARVLAGVSPNEQYF

v_gene: TRBV5-1
j_gene: TRBJ2-1
CDR3aa: CASSQVSGNEQFF